This T cell receptor (beta chain) was observed in a study of blood T cell repertoires in COVID-19. Study information: Samples came from the United States, Italy and Spain, spanning acute and convalescent COVID-19. Sources were T cells, B-cell-depleted T cells, or PBMCs; the material itself was cDNA or gDNA.

This CDR3 region has 14 residues. The ends were cut back, 4 bases at V and 4 bases at J, with 11 bases in the middle. Per the germline V gene, CDR1 is LGHNA and CDR2 is YNFKEQ. Original processing notes: Researchers report that nucleated cell counts were estimated from reference gene primer amplification. Some clones are missing from TCRdb's copy, which holds only in-frame ones; the method was immunoSEQ multiplex PCR. V, J and clone size were drawn from that table, and D and trimming were deduced from the DNA. The data contain some 120,000 clones, around 78% of them singletons. Sequenced: peripheral blood. This receptor was obtained from a man aged 25 to 40 with acute or convalescent COVID-19. This chain uses TRBV4-2 with TRBJ1-5, with D unresolved. CDR3 nucleotide sequence: TGTGCCAGCAGCCCCCAGGCAGGTAATCAGCCCCAGCATTTT. Translation gives CASSPQAGNQPQHF.